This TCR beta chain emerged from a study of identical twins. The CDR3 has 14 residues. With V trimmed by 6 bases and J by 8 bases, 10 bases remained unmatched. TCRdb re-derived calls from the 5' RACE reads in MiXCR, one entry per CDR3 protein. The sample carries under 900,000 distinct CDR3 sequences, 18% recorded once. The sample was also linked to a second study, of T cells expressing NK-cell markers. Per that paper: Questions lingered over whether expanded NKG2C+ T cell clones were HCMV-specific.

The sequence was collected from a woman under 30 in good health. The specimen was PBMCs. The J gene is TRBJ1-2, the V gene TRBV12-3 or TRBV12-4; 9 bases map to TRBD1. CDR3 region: CASRLGTGQGGYTF. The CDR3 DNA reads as TGTGCCAGCAGGCTGGGGACAGGGCAGGGCGGCTACACCTTC.